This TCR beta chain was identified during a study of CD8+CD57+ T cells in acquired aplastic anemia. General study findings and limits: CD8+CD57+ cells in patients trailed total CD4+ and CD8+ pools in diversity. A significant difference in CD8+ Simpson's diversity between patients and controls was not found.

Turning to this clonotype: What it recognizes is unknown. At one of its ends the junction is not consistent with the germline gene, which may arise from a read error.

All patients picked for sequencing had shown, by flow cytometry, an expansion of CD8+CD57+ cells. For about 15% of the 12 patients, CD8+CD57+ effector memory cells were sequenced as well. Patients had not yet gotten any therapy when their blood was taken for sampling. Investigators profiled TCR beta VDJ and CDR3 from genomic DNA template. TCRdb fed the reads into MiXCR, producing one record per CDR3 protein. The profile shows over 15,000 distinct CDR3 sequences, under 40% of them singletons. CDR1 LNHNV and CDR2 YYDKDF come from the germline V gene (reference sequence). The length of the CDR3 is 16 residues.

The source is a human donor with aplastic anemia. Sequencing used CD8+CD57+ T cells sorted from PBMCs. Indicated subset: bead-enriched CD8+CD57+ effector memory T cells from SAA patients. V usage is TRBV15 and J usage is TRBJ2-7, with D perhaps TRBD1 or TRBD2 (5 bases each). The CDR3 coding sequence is TGTGCCGCCAGCAGCGAACTTCGGGGCAGCTCCTACAAGCAGTACTTC. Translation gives CAASSELRGSSYKQYF.